This T cell receptor (beta chain) is drawn from a study of control samples from healthy donors and cancer patients. Germline lookup yields CDR1 SGHVS and CDR2 FQNEAQ. The V end lost 4 bases, the J end lost 1 base, and 22 bases lay between the germline ends. The CDR3 is made up of 18 amino acids. Sequenced by immunoSEQ multiplex PCR; TCRdb stores in-frame clones only, minus some. The sample carries 130,000 or so clones, 89% recorded once. The specimen was PBMCs. The genes are TRBV7-8 and TRBJ1-1; D call uncertain. This clonotype originated in a man aged 45 to 65 with head and neck cancer. The CDR3 sequence is CASSSKLNVVRANTEAFF. The CDR3 nucleotides are TGTGCCAGCAGCTCGAAATTAAACGTCGTGAGAGCGAACACTGAAGCTTTCTTT.